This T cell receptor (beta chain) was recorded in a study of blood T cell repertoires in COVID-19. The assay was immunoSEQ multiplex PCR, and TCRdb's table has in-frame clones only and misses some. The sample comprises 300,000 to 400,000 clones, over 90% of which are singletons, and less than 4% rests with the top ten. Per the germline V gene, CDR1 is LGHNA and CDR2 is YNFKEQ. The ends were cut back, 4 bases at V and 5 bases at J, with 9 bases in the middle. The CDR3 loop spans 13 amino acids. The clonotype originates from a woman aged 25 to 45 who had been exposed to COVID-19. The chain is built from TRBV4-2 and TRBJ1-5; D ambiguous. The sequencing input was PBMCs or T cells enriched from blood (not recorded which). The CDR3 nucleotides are TGTGCCAGCAGCCCCGGAGCATATCAGCCCCAGCATTTT. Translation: CASSPGAYQPQHF.